This TCR beta chain was documented in a study of Graves' ophthalmopathy and Graves' hyperthyroidism. RNA served as the template for amplifying TCR beta CDR3 regions. RT-PCR in the first round used HTBI primers; a second-round multiplex PCR followed. In TCRdb, the multiplex PCR reads were re-called with MiXCR into one record per CDR3 protein. Seen here are a few hundred thousand distinct CDR3 sequences, less than 45% observed once, and the top ten hold approximately 4.1%. Study observations and caveats: Most clonotypes expanded in thyroid above 0.001 frequency were present in blood too.

In this cohort, patients with other autoimmune diseases, uncontrolled infections, pregnancy or lactation were excluded. This clonotype was counted only a few times. Its antigen is not known. The CDR3 is 17 amino acids. The V and J ends lost 0 bases and 0 bases respectively, with 13 bases between them. Germline CDR1 and CDR2: SGDLS and YYNGEE. The sample was peripheral blood or thyroid tissue (not recorded which). The sequence came from an adult man with Graves' hyperthyroidism. The rearrangement uses TRBV9 and TRBJ1-3; D is undetermined. The CDR3 coding sequence is TGTGCCAGCAGCGTAGGAGGCGGAGGAGACTCTGGAAACACCATATATTTT. It encodes CASSVGGGGDSGNTIYF.